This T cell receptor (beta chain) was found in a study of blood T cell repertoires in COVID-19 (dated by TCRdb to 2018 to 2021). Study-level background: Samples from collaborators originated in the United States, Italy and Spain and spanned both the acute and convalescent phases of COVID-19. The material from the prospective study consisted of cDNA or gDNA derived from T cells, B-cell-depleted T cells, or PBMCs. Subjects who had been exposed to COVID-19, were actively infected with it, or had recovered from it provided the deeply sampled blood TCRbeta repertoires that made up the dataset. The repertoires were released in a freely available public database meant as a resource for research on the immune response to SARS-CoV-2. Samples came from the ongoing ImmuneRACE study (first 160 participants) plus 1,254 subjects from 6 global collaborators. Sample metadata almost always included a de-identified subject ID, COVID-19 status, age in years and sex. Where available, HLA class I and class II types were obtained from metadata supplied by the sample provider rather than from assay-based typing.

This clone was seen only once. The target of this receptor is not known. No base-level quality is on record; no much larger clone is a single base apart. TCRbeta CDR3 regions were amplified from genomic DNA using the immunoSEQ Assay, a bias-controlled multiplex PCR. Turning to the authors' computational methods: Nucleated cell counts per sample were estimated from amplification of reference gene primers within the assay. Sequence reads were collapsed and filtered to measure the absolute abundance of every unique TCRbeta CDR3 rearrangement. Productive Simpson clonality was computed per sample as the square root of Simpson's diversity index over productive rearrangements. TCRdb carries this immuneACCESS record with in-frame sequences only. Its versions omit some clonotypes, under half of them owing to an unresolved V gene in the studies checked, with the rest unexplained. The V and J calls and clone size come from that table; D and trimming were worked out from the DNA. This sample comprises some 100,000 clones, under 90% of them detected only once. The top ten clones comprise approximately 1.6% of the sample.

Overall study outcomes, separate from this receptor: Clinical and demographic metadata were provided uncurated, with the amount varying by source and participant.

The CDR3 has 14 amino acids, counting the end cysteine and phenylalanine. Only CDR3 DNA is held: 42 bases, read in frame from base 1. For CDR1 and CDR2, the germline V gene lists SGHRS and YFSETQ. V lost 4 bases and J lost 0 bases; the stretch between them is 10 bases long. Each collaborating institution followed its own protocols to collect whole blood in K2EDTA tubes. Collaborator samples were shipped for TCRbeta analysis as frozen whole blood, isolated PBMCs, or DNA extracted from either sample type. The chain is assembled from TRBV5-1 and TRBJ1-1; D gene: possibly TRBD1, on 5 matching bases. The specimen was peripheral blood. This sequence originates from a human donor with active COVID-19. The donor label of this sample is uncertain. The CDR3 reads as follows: CASSMTVLNTEAFF. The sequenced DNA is TGCGCCAGCAGCATGACAGTGTTGAACACTGAAGCTTTCTTT.